The entry that follows covers one TCR beta chain sequence. The target antigen is unknown. The data derive from a study of cytomegalovirus exposure and HLA in healthy donors. Notes on the study in general: Common viral pathogens were later found to be apparently linked to several of the most significant clusters. A cluster of highly shared sequence variants was likely a sequencing artifact.

The PCR ran on 60 Vbeta and 13 Jbeta primers. Measured with immunoSEQ multiplex PCR; TCRdb has only the in-frame clones, and not every one. Of 140,000 to 150,000 clones listed, 55% to 85% were seen once; the top ten hold approximately 2%. The CDR3 consists of 13 residues. Per germline, CDR1 SGHDT and CDR2 YYEEEE. After removal of 4 bases from V and 4 bases from J, the junction contained 4 bases not matched to a gene. The V gene is TRBV5-6, the J gene TRBJ1-2; 7 bases agree with TRBD1. This sequence originates from a man aged 35-49 years in good health and CMV-seronegative. The sample comprised PBMCs. CDR3 sequence (DNA): TGTGCCAGCAGCCAAGGGACAGCCTATGGCTACACCTTC. Its translation is CASSQGTAYGYTF.